The 30 T cell receptor beta chains in this list originate from one sample, sequenced in a study of CXCR3-negative and CXCR3-positive naive CD8 T cells. Study-wide results and limits: Relative to CXCR3-negative naive cells, CXCR3-positive naive cells had more hydrophobic TRB CDR3s.

UMI-labeled TRB cDNA libraries were prepared by 5' RACE. Following a re-call of the 5' RACE reads, TCRdb has one entry per CDR3 protein and lacks DNA. The sample holds about 150,000 distinct CDR3 sequences. No antigen has been identified for these receptors. Material: naive CXCR3+ CD8+ T cells from blood. Documented subset: CD45RO-CCR7+CD27+CD95- naive CD8+ T cells expressing CXCR3 (TNR3+). These receptors were collected from a human donor in good health. Some clones in this sample may be carry-over from other donors' samples.

The genes are TRBV12-3 or TRBV12-4 and TRBJ1-2. This CDR3 has 16 amino acids. CDR3 sequence: CASSFLLAGIINGYTF.

The J gene is TRBJ2-3, the V gene TRBV7-6; no DNA is available, so the TRBD2 call from TCRdb remains unchecked. Germline-derived CDR1 and CDR2 are SGHVS and FNYEAQ. The CDR3 spans 22 residues. This CDR3 reads CASSLSPGLAGGGGHSTDTQYF. Full variable domain (remainder filled in from reference TRBV7-6 and TRBJ2-3): GAGVSQSPRYKVTKRGQDVALRCDPISGHVSLYWYRQALGQGPEFLTYFNYEAQQDKSGLPNDRFSAERPEGSISTLTIQRTEQRDSAMYRCASSLSPGLAGGGGHSTDTQYFGPGTRLTVL.

The CDR3 is CASSWGLAATDTQYF. V is TRBV28 and J is TRBJ2-3; the D call of TRBD2 rests on TCRdb alone, since no DNA is present to check it. This CDR3 has 15 amino acids. Germline lookup yields CDR1 MDHEN and CDR2 SYDVKM.

V usage is TRBV28 and J usage is TRBJ2-2; no DNA is available, so the TRBD1 call from TCRdb remains unchecked. Per the germline V gene, CDR1 is MDHEN and CDR2 is SYDVKM. The length of the CDR3 is 15 residues. The CDR3 sequence is CASSPDRVNTGELFF.

V is TRBV5-1 and J is TRBJ2-7; TCRdb calls TRBD2, which cannot be checked without DNA. The CDR3 has 13 amino acids. Germline V gives CDR1 SGHRS, CDR2 YFSETQ. The CDR3 here is CASSLSSRTEQYF.

This chain connects TRBV7-2 to TRBJ1-1. Germline assignment: CDR1 SGHTA and CDR2 FQGNSA. This CDR3 comprises 12 residues. CDR3 protein: CASSYMNTEAFF.

V and J are TRBV12-3 or TRBV12-4 and TRBJ1-1. This CDR3 comprises 11 residues. This CDR3 is CASRGREEAFF.

The chain has TRBV14 and TRBJ2-7. The CDR3 runs to 11 residues. Germline CDR1 reads SGHDN; CDR2 reads FVKESK. CDR3 amino acids: CASSQYYEQYF.

V usage is TRBV7-3 and J usage is TRBJ2-7; the TRBD2 assignment by TCRdb is unverifiable without DNA. The CDR3 spans 16 residues. Germline V gene lookup returns CDR1 SGHTA and CDR2 FQGTGA. The CDR3 is CASSQAGLASSYEQYF.

The chain recombines TRBV6-5 with TRBJ2-3; TCRdb returns TRBD2, unconfirmable since there is no DNA. The germline V gene has CDR1 MNHEY and CDR2 SVGAGI. The CDR3 runs 16 residues. The CDR3 spells CASSQDYSQIPDTQYF.

This sequence joins TRBV7-9 and TRBJ2-7; TCRdb designates TRBD1, a call that cannot be tested without DNA. This CDR3 region has 16 residues. Germline V gene lookup returns CDR1 SEHNR and CDR2 FQNEAQ (reference sequence). CDR3 residues: CASSLNSGQGAYEQYF.

The V call is TRBV6-5, the J call TRBJ2-3; the D call of TRBD2 rests on TCRdb alone, since no DNA is present to check it. CDR1 MNHEY and CDR2 SVGAGI come from the germline V gene. The CDR3 length is 13 residues. This CDR3 reads CASRPPSADTQYF.

The rearrangement joins TRBV5-1 to TRBJ2-2. From germline, CDR1 is SGHRS and CDR2 YFSETQ. The CDR3 consists of 16 residues. The CDR3 sequence is CASSWETYPNTGELFF.

The V gene is TRBV28, the J gene TRBJ2-7; TCRdb calls TRBD1, which cannot be checked without DNA. The V gene's germline CDR1 is MDHEN and CDR2 SYDVKM. This CDR3 contains 13 residues. CDR3 sequence: CASSWDRVHEQYF.

This chain links TRBV27 with TRBJ1-2; TCRdb lists TRBD1, though no DNA is available to test this call. Germline V gives CDR1 MNHEY, CDR2 SMNVEV (reference sequence). The CDR3 contains 17 residues. Here the CDR3 reads CASSLSGTSSGYYGYTF.

The V call is TRBV7-9, the J call TRBJ2-7; TCRdb picks TRBD1, but there is no DNA to check that call. The CDR3 is made up of 13 amino acids. The V gene's germline CDR1 is SEHNR and CDR2 FQNEAQ (reference sequence). CDR3 amino acids: CASSALGGYEQYF.

The genes are TRBV14 and TRBJ2-5. Germline V gives CDR1 SGHDN, CDR2 FVKESK. This CDR3 spans 14 amino acids. CDR3 sequence: CASSRWAYQETQYF.

The gene calls are TRBV28 and TRBJ1-1; the TCRdb call, TRBD1, lacks DNA for checking. Germline-derived CDR1 and CDR2 are MDHEN and SYDVKM. The CDR3 length is 16 residues. This chain's CDR3 is CASSPTGVRPRTEAFF.

V is TRBV25-1 and J is TRBJ2-1; TCRdb picks TRBD2, but there is no DNA to check that call. Germline V gene lookup returns CDR1 MGHDK and CDR2 SYGVNS. There are 15 residues in the CDR3. The CDR3 protein is CASSYGTNSYNEQFF.

This chain joins TRBV7-2 and TRBJ1-1; TCRdb indicates TRBD1, and absent DNA this call remains unverified. Looked up from germline, CDR1 is SGHTA and CDR2 is FQGNSA. This CDR3 region has 15 residues. The CDR3 reads CASSLAARENTEAFF.

This chain uses TRBV28 with TRBJ2-7; as DNA is missing, the TRBD1 call by TCRdb cannot be tested. CDR3 length: 14 residues. Germline V gene data show CDR1 as MDHEN and CDR2 as SYDVKM. The CDR3 spells CASSPFTVDYEQYF.

The genes are TRBV7-9 and TRBJ1-6. The CDR3 spans 13 residues. Per germline, CDR1 SEHNR and CDR2 FQNEAQ (reference sequence). This CDR3 is CASSLGARSPLHF.

V is TRBV27 and J is TRBJ2-7; TCRdb outputs TRBD1, but without DNA this stays unchecked. The CDR3 spans 12 residues. Germline assignment: CDR1 MNHEY and CDR2 SMNVEV (reference sequence). This CDR3 reads CASGGPVGEQYF.

The chain is built from TRBV6-2 or TRBV6-3 and TRBJ2-1. CDR3 length: 16 amino acids. Looked up from germline, CDR1 is MNHEY and CDR2 is SVGEGT. This chain's CDR3 is CASSYVGGGSYNEQFF.

The chain joins TRBV7-2 to TRBJ2-5; no DNA is available, so the TRBD2 call from TCRdb remains unchecked. Looked up from germline, CDR1 is SGHTA and CDR2 is FQGNSA. There are 13 residues in the CDR3. CDR3 amino acids: CASSQPSGETQYF. Full variable domain (outside the CDR3, taken from reference TRBV7-2 and TRBJ2-5): GAGVSQSPSNKVTEKGKDVELRCDPISGHTALYWYRQSLGQGLEFLIYFQGNSAPDKSGLPSDRFSAERTGGSVSTLTIQRTQQEDSAVYLCASSQPSGETQYFGPGTRLLVL.

J is TRBJ2-1 and V is TRBV7-6; TCRdb's D gene call, TRBD2, goes unchecked for lack of DNA. The CDR3 loop spans 16 amino acids. Per the germline V gene, CDR1 is SGHVS and CDR2 is FNYEAQ. The CDR3 sequence is CASSARTSGKSDEQFF.

This CDR3 reads CSVWGTTGELFF. The V gene is TRBV29-1, the J gene TRBJ2-2; TCRdb gives TRBD1 as the D gene, but with no DNA this cannot be confirmed. The CDR3 sequence is 12 residues long. Germline V gene data show CDR1 as SQVTM and CDR2 as ANQGSEA.

The CDR3 reads CASSLLLGQSYEQYF. The chain combines TRBV28 with TRBJ2-7; TCRdb's D call of TRBD1 is untestable without DNA. The CDR3 contains 15 residues. Germline V gene data show CDR1 as MDHEN and CDR2 as SYDVKM.

The rearrangement joins TRBV4-1 to TRBJ2-3; the TCRdb D gene call, TRBD2, has no DNA to confirm it. The length of the CDR3 is 15 residues. CDR1 is MGHRA, CDR2 YSYEKL, per germline. CDR3 protein: CASSQDPSGGDTQYF.

This CDR3 is CASSLPGGTTSYEQYF. This chain connects TRBV7-9 to TRBJ2-7; TCRdb names TRBD2, which stays unverified in the absence of DNA. Germline assignment: CDR1 SEHNR and CDR2 FQNEAQ (reference sequence). The CDR3 is 16 residues long.